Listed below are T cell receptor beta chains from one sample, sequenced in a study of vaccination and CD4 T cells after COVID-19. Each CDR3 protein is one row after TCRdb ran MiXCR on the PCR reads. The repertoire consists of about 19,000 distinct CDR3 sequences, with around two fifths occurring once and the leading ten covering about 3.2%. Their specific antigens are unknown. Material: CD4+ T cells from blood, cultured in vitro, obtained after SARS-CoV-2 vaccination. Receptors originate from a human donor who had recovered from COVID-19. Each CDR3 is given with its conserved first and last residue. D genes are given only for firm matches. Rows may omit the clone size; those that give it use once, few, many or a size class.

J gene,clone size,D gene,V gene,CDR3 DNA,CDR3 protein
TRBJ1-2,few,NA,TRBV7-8,TGTGCCAGCAGCTTAGCCCTAGGCGGCGGCTACACCTTC,CASSLALGGGYTF
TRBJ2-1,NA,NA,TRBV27,TGTGCCAGCAGTAGTCTTCCGGGGGAGTTTGACAATGAGCAGTTCTTC,CASSSLPGEFDNEQFF
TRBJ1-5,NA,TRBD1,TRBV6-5,TGTGCCAGCAGTTCCAGGGGGTATAGCAATCAGCCCCAGCATTTT,CASSSRGYSNQPQHF
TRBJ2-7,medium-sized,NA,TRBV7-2,TGTGCCAGCAGCTCGGGACAAACGCAGTACTTC,CASSSGQTQYF
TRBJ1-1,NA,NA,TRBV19,TGTGCCAGTAGCCTGGTTGGGGGGTCTGAAGCTTTCTTT,CASSLVGGSEAFF
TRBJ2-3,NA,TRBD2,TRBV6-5,TGTGCCAGCAGTTACGGTAGCGGGAAGGGCACAGATACGCAGTATTTT,CASSYGSGKGTDTQYF
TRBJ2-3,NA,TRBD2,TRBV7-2,TGTGCCAGCAGCCTCGGGGGGGCGAGCACAGATACGCAGTATTTT,CASSLGGASTDTQYF
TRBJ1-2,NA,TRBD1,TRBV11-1,TGTGCCAGCAGCTTGGGGACAGGGGGCGCTGGCTACACCTTC,CASSLGTGGAGYTF
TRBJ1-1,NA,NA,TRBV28,TGTGCCAGCATATCCCCGGCCATGAACACTGAAGCTTTCTTT,CASISPAMNTEAFF
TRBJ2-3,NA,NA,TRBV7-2,TGTGCCAGCAGCTTTGGATCCACAGATACGCAGTATTTT,CASSFGSTDTQYF
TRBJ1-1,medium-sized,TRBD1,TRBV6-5,TGTGCCAGCAGTTATGGACAGGGGAACACTGAAGCTTTCTTT,CASSYGQGNTEAFF
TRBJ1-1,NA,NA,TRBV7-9,TGTGCCAGCAGCTTATTCTCCGGGAACACTGAAGCTTTCTTT,CASSLFSGNTEAFF
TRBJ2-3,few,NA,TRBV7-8,TGTGCCAGCACTTTCGAAGTCGCGCAGTATTTT,CASTFEVAQYF
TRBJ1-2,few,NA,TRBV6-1,TGTGCCAGCTCACATAACGTCGCAGCTAACTATGGCTACACCTTC,CASSHNVAANYGYTF
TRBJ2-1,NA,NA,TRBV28,TGTGCCAGCAAGTGGCTCTACAGCTCCTACAATGAGCAGTTCTTC,CASKWLYSSYNEQFF
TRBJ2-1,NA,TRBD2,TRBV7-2,TGTGCCAGCAGCTTGTACGGACTAGCATTGTACAATGAGCAGTTCTTC,CASSLYGLALYNEQFF
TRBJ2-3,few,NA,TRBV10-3,TGTGCCATCAGTGTGAATGGGGCAGATACGCAGTATTTT,CAISVNGADTQYF
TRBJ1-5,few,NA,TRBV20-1,TGCAGTGCCCAGACAGAATTCCGCAATCAGCCCCAGCATTTT,CSAQTEFRNQPQHF
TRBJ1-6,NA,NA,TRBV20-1,TGCAGTGCTAGAGATCCGGGGGGAACTTATAATTCACCCCTCCACTTT,CSARDPGGTYNSPLHF
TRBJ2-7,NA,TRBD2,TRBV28,TGTGCCAGCAGTCAGGTAGCGGGGCCTCTCTACGAGCAGTACTTC,CASSQVAGPLYEQYF
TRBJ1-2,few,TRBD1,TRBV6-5,TGTGCCAGCAGTTACTCAGCAGGGGGCTATGGCTACACCTTC,CASSYSAGGYGYTF
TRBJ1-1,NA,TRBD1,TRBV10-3,TGTGCCATCAGTGGCGGTTTGACCGCAAACGCAGGGGGGGGTACTGAAGCTTTCTTT,CAISGGLTANAGGGTEAFF
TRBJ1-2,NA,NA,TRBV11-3,TGTGCCAGCAGCTTAGAAGGACAGATCTATGGCTACACCTTC,CASSLEGQIYGYTF
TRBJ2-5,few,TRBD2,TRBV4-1,TGCGCCAGCAGCAAAGATCGAACTAGCGGGGGGCGAAAGACCCAGTACTTC,CASSKDRTSGGRKTQYF
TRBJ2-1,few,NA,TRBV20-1,TGCAGTGCTTTCTGGGACTCTTACAATGAGCAGTTCTTC,CSAFWDSYNEQFF
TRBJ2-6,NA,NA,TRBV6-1,TGTGCCACCGGGGGCCGTGGGGCCAACGTCCTGACTTTC,CATGGRGANVLTF
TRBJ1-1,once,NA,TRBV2,TGTGCCAGCAGTTGGCTCATCTCTGAAGCTTTCTTT,CASSWLISEAFF
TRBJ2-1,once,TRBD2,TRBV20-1,TGCAGTGCTAGCCAGAGCGGGAGGGCGATCAGCTCCTACAATGAGCAGTTCTTC,CSASQSGRAISSYNEQFF
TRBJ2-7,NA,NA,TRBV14,TGTGCCAGCAGCCAATCTACGGGGCCGCCCTACGAGCAGTACTTC,CASSQSTGPPYEQYF
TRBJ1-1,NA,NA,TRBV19,TGTGCCAGTAGTACCGTCGTCCGGTACACTGAAGCTTTCTTT,CASSTVVRYTEAFF
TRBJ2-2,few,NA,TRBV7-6,TGTGCCAGCAGCTTAATGGGCACTTCCAACACCGGGGAGCTGTTTTTT,CASSLMGTSNTGELFF
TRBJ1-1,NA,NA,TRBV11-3,TGTGCCAGCAGCTTAGATTCTCGGGTAAGGACTGAAGCTTTCTTT,CASSLDSRVRTEAFF
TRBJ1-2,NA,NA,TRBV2,TGTGCCAGCAGTCCTACTGGGGGGACGGCTAACTATGGCTACACCTTC,CASSPTGGTANYGYTF
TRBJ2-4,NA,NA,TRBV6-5,TGTGCCAGCAGTTATATTCAGAGGGCATCGGCCAAAAACATTCAGTACTTC,CASSYIQRASAKNIQYF
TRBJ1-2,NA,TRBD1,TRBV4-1,TGCGCCAGCAGCCAGAAGGAGGTCGACAGGGAGGATGGCTACACCTTC,CASSQKEVDREDGYTF
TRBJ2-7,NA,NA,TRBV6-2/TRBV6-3,TGTGCCAGCAGTTTGCCGGGACGGGGCTACGAGCAGTACTTC,CASSLPGRGYEQYF
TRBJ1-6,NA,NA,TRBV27,TGTGCCACCCCAGTTTATCCGGCGGAGGACAATTCACCCCTCCACTTT,CATPVYPAEDNSPLHF
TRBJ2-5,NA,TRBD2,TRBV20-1,TGCAGTGCTCTAAAGGGTCTACTAGCGGGAGATGAGACCCAGTACTTC,CSALKGLLAGDETQYF
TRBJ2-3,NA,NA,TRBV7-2,TGTGCCAGCAGCTTAGTTTTCTCTCAGGTGGATACGCAGTATTTT,CASSLVFSQVDTQYF
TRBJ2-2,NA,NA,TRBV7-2,TGTGCCAGCAGCTTAGGACGAAAAGAGGCAGCTGCCGGGGAGCTGTTTTTT,CASSLGRKEAAAGELFF
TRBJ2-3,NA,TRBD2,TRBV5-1,TGCGCCAGCAGTCCAGGACTAGCGGGGAACACAGATACGCAGTATTTT,CASSPGLAGNTDTQYF